The 14 T cell receptor beta chains in this list originate from one sample, sequenced in a study of blood T cell repertoires in COVID-19. Method: immunoSEQ multiplex PCR; TCRdb's copy keeps in-frame clones and lacks some. Seen here are about 63,000 clones, around 76% observed once, and the top ten hold 45% to 65%. The sample comprised peripheral blood. Receptors originate from a woman older than 75 with acute or convalescent COVID-19.

V is TRBV24-1 and J is TRBJ1-5; a possible D gene is TRBD1 (6 bases). V was pared by 12 bases and J by 5 bases, with 16 bases between. There are 13 residues in the CDR3. Germline loops: CDR1 KGHDR, CDR2 SFDVKD. The CDR3 DNA reads TGTGCCGCGCAGGGGTTGGGGGATCAGCCCCAGCATTTT. Amino acid sequence: CAAQGLGDQPQHF.

This clone was observed a few times. This chain joins TRBV10-3 and TRBJ1-5, with TRBD1 identical over 11 bases. Germline CDR1 reads ENHRY; CDR2 reads SYGVKD. J was trimmed by 4 bases and V by 0 bases; bases with no gene match: 2. CDR3 length: 16 residues. CDR3 in DNA: TGTGCCATCAGTGAGTCGGGGACAGGGGGGAATCAGCCCCAGCATTTT. Translating it yields CAISESGTGGNQPQHF.

The chain is built from TRBV2 and TRBJ2-3; D not certain. The V end was cut by 11 bases, the J end by 0 bases, with 9 bases between. This CDR3 region has 12 residues. Looked up from germline, CDR1 is SNHLY and CDR2 is FYNNEI. For the CDR3, the DNA is TGTGCCTCTACCCCTAGCACAGATACGCAGTATTTT. This gives the protein CASTPSTDTQYF. Together with reference TRBV2 and TRBJ2-3, the CDR3 gives the full variable domain: EPEVTQTPSHQVTQMGQEVILRCVPISNHLYFYWYRQILGQKVEFLVSFYNNEISEKSEIFDDQFSVERPDGSNFTLKIRSTKLEDSAMYFCASTPSTDTQYFGPGTRLTVL.

V and J are TRBV2 and TRBJ2-5; D call uncertain. Germline CDR1 and CDR2: SNHLY and FYNNEI. With 0 bases removed from V and 6 bases from J, the gap between germline ends came to 11 bases. The CDR3 runs to 14 residues. Written as DNA, the CDR3 is TGTGCCAGCAGTGAAGCCCGGTCTTCTAAGACCCAGTACTTC. It encodes CASSEARSSKTQYF.

This clone occurred once. The chain joins TRBV11-2 to TRBJ2-7; 7 nucleotides align to TRBD1. V shed 0 bases, J shed 4 bases, and the junction held 3 bases outside the gene matches. CDR1 SGHAT and CDR2 FQNNGV come from the germline V gene. The CDR3 loop spans 14 amino acids. Here the CDR3 reads CASSLEQGRYEQYF. DNA of the CDR3: TGTGCCAGCAGCTTAGAACAGGGGAGATACGAGCAGTACTTC. The whole variable domain, remainder taken from reference TRBV11-2 and TRBJ2-7, is EAGVAQSPRYKIIEKRQSVAFWCNPISGHATLYWYQQILGQGPKLLIQFQNNGVVDDSQLPKDRFSAERLKGVDSTLKIQPAKLEDSAVYLCASSLEQGRYEQYFGPGTRLTVT.

The chain combines TRBV18 with TRBJ1-1; TRBD1 matches at 11 bases. Germline V gene lookup returns CDR1 KGHSH and CDR2 LQKENI. The CDR3 length is 15 residues. J lost 5 bases, V lost 1 base, and 3 bases had no gene match. The CDR3 region is CASSPRGQGGTEAFF. CDR3 DNA sequence: TGTGCCAGCTCACCACGGGGACAGGGGGGGACTGAAGCTTTCTTT.

The chain joins TRBV4-2 to TRBJ1-3, with TRBD1 matching 7 bases. Germline V lookup: CDR1 LGHNA, CDR2 YNFKEQ. After removal of 9 bases from V and 1 base from J, the junction contained 6 bases not matched to a gene. The CDR3 runs 14 residues. The CDR3 reads CASGGTASGNTIYF. CDR3 coding DNA: TGTGCCAGTGGGGGGACAGCTTCTGGAAACACCATATATTTT.

This clone showed up just a few times. The chain joins TRBV7-3 to TRBJ2-2; D call uncertain. Trimming left V 5 bases short and J 7 bases short, with 11 bases between. There are 13 residues in the CDR3. Germline lookup yields CDR1 SGHTA and CDR2 FQGTGA. The CDR3 here is CASSEAVYGELFF. The CDR3 DNA reads as TGTGCCAGCAGCGAAGCCGTTTACGGGGAGCTGTTTTTT.

The V and J genes are TRBV28 and TRBJ1-5, with D tentatively TRBD1 (6 bases). CDR1 MDHEN and CDR2 SYDVKM come from the germline V gene. V was pared by 8 bases and J by 3 bases, with 11 bases between. The CDR3 consists of 13 residues. The CDR3 DNA is TGTGCCAGCTTAGGACAGTTCAATCAGCCCCAGCATTTT. Protein product: CASLGQFNQPQHF.

This clone occurred many times. The rearrangement links TRBV5-4 to TRBJ2-7; 10 bases align to TRBD2. The CDR3 sequence is 15 residues long. The V and J ends lost 1 base and 4 bases, in that order; junction bases with no gene match: 5. Germline CDR1 SGHNT, CDR2 YYREEE (reference sequence). Here the CDR3 DNA reads TGTGCCAGCAGCTTGTCGGCTAGCGGGAGTTACGAGCAGTACTTC. It specifies CASSLSASGSYEQYF.

This rearrangement joins TRBV2 to TRBJ2-1; 7 nucleotides match TRBD1. This CDR3 comprises 14 residues. Trimming took 6 bases from V and 7 from J; bases not matched to a gene: 9. Germline lookup yields CDR1 SNHLY and CDR2 FYNNEI. Here the CDR3 DNA reads TGTGCCAGCAGCCTGACAGGGATTCGGAATGAGCAGTTCTTC. This gives the protein CASSLTGIRNEQFF.

The gene calls are TRBV29-1 and TRBJ2-1; 9 bases are shared with TRBD2. Germline CDR1 is SQVTM and CDR2 is ANQGSEA. The J segment lost 3 bases and the V segment lost 5 bases, leaving 8 bases of the junction unmatched. The CDR3 runs 15 residues. The CDR3 DNA sequence: TGCAGCGTTTGGACTAGCGCAGCATTCTACAATGAGCAGTTCTTC. It specifies CSVWTSAAFYNEQFF.

This chain uses TRBV11-2 with TRBJ2-7; 9 bases are shared with TRBD2. The V gene's germline CDR1 is SGHAT and CDR2 FQNNGV. After removal of 1 base from V and 5 bases from J, the junction contained 12 bases not matched to a gene. The CDR3 has 17 amino acids. This CDR3 is CASSLVGRVAGVHEQYF. The CDR3 DNA sequence: TGTGCCAGCAGCTTAGTGGGTCGGGTAGCGGGAGTACACGAGCAGTACTTC.

The rearrangement uses TRBV5-1 and TRBJ1-2, with D perhaps TRBD1 (6 bases). This CDR3 is built from 14 residues. V shed 0 bases and J shed 8 bases, with 14 bases lying between them. Germline CDR1 is SGHRS and CDR2 is YFSETQ. The CDR3 loop is CASSLGQGSSGYTF. CDR3 DNA sequence: TGCGCCAGCAGCTTGGGTCAGGGGTCGTCAGGCTACACCTTC.